This entry lists 16 T cell receptor beta chains sequenced from one sample in a study of shared clonotypes between healthy human individuals. This table comes from immunoSEQ multiplex PCR, and its TCRdb copy is limited to in-frame clones, with some not included. The table shows some 2,500,000 clones, with over 85% occurring only once. Sequenced material: naive CD4+ T cells from PBMCs. Subset specified: CD45RA+ positively selected. The source of these receptors is a young man in good health. Some clones in this sample may be carry-over from other donors' samples.

The rearrangement joins TRBV28 to TRBJ1-5, with 8 positions matching TRBD1. Per the germline V gene, CDR1 is MDHEN and CDR2 is SYDVKM. Trimming cost V 8 bases and J 4 bases; bases outside gene matches: 7. The CDR3 is made up of 14 amino acids. The CDR3 bases are TGTGCCAGCCACTCCGGACAGGGAAATCAGCCCCAGCATTTT. This encodes CASHSGQGNQPQHF.

J is TRBJ2-7 and V is TRBV29-1, with no clear D. CDR1 SQVTM and CDR2 ANQGSEA come from the germline V gene. The V gene lost 5 bases and the J gene lost 3 bases, with 11 bases spanning the gap. The CDR3 consists of 12 residues. The CDR3 loop is CSVRTVIYEQYF. The CDR3 coding sequence is TGCAGCGTTCGCACGGTGATCTACGAGCAGTACTTC.

V gene TRBV19 combines with J gene TRBJ2-2; 10 nucleotides match TRBD1. Germline CDR1 and CDR2: LNHDA and SQIVND (reference sequence). V was clipped by 11 bases and J by 4 bases; unmatched bases: 10. CDR3 length: 15 residues. The CDR3 DNA follows: TGTGCCTGCCGGACCGGGACAGGGGCCACCGGGGAGCTGTTTTTT. Its protein product is CACRTGTGATGELFF.

This chain links TRBV29-1 with TRBJ2-3; D is possibly TRBD1 (5 bases). V was cut by 3 bases and J by 6 bases, with 10 bases left in between. The CDR3 sequence is 12 residues long. CDR1 SQVTM and CDR2 ANQGSEA come from the germline V gene. The CDR3 DNA is TGCAGCGTTGACAGCAGGGCGGATACGCAGTATTTT. It encodes CSVDSRADTQYF.

The J gene is TRBJ2-7, the V gene TRBV7-8; the D gene is possibly TRBD2 (6 bases). V shed 3 bases and J shed 0 bases, with 18 bases lying between them. This CDR3 comprises 17 residues. CDR1 is SGHVS and CDR2 is FQNEAQ in the germline V gene. The CDR3 spells CASSFLSSGAYSYEQYF. The DNA for the CDR3 is TGTGCCAGCAGCTTTTTGTCGTCGGGAGCCTACTCCTACGAGCAGTACTTC.

The genes are TRBV28 and TRBJ2-7; TRBD2 is a possible D gene (5 bases). The germline V gene has CDR1 MDHEN and CDR2 SYDVKM. The CDR3 is 13 amino acids. V lost 6 bases and J 7 bases, leaving 16 bases between the germline ends. CDR3 DNA sequence: TGTGCCAGCAGACGTTCAAAATGGACTGAGCAGTACTTC. Protein: CASRRSKWTEQYF.

The rearrangement uses TRBV7-8 and TRBJ2-1; tentative D call: TRBD2 (6 bases). CDR3 length equals 14 residues. Trimming left V 9 bases short and J 4 bases short, with 16 bases between. Germline V gives CDR1 SGHVS, CDR2 FQNEAQ. CDR3 nucleotide sequence: TGTGCCAGTACACGGGACTCTCAGTACAATGAGCAGTTCTTC. Amino acids: CASTRDSQYNEQFF.

In DNA form, the CDR3 reads TGTGCCAGCAGCCAAGTTGGGATAACCTACGAGCAGTACTTC. This encodes CASSQVGITYEQYF. The rearrangement joins TRBV4-2 to TRBJ2-7; D remains ambiguous. The germline CDR1 and CDR2 sequences are LGHNA and YNFKEQ. Trimming removed 1 base from V and 2 bases from J, with 9 bases in between. This CDR3 has 14 amino acids.

The CDR3 nucleotides read TGTGCCAGCAGCTTAGCGCCGCGGGGGCGGGAGGGTCCCTCCTCGCAGTATTTT. It is translated as CASSLAPRGREGPSSQYF. The gene calls are TRBV7-8 and TRBJ2-3; 9 nucleotides align to TRBD2. Germline V gene sequence: CDR1 SGHVS, CDR2 FQNEAQ. With 0 bases clipped from V and 10 bases from J, the junction kept 17 bases outside the gene matches. This CDR3 is built from 18 residues.

The gene calls are TRBV11-3 and TRBJ1-2, with unresolved D. The ends were cut back, 5 bases at V and 3 bases at J, with 19 bases in the middle. The CDR3 sequence is 16 residues long. The V gene's germline CDR1 is SGHNT and CDR2 YENEEA. CDR3 sequence: CASSRQDPGRDYGYTF. DNA for the CDR3: TGTGCCAGCAGCCGCCAGGATCCGGGCCGCGACTATGGCTACACCTTC.

V usage is TRBV18 and J usage is TRBJ2-1; TRBD1 aligns across 12 bases. Per the germline V gene, CDR1 is KGHSH and CDR2 is LQKENI. The CDR3 has 19 residues. Losses at the gene ends were 2 bases for V and 2 bases for J; bases not matched to a gene: 10. In nucleotides, the CDR3 is TGTGCCAGCTCACCAAAGGGACAGGGGGCCGGGGTGACCTACAATGAGCAGTTCTTC. This gives the protein CASSPKGQGAGVTYNEQFF. Full variable domain (rest looked up from reference TRBV18 and TRBJ2-1): NAGVMQNPRHLVRRRGQEARLRCSPMKGHSHVYWYRQLPEEGLKFMVYLQKENIIDESGMPKERFSAEFPKEGPSILRIQQVVRGDSAAYFCASSPKGQGAGVTYNEQFFGPGTRLTVL.

This chain joins TRBV7-9 and TRBJ2-7; maybe TRBD1 (6 bases). Germline V gene data show CDR1 as SEHNR and CDR2 as FQNEAQ (reference sequence). This CDR3 spans 15 amino acids. Trimming shortened V by 4 bases and J by 6 bases, and 19 bases separated the two germline ends. The CDR3 nucleotides read TGTGCCAGCAGCTCGTGGTACAGGGACCCCTGCGAGCAGTACTTC. As protein: CASSSWYRDPCEQYF.

This chain connects TRBV28 to TRBJ1-5, with D perhaps TRBD1 (5 bases). V was trimmed by 6 bases and J by 5 bases, leaving 14 bases between them. This CDR3 is built from 14 residues. Germline V gene data show CDR1 as MDHEN and CDR2 as SYDVKM. The CDR3 bases are TGTGCCAGCAGGCGGGGCCCCGGGCATCAGCCCCAGCATTTT. It translates to CASRRGPGHQPQHF.

V gene TRBV28 combines with J gene TRBJ2-7, with a tentative D call TRBD1 (5 bases). This CDR3 contains 15 residues. The ends were cut back, 5 bases at V and 0 bases at J, with 14 bases in the middle. CDR1 and CDR2 (germline): MDHEN, SYDVKM. The CDR3 spells CASSPILDSSYEQYF. CDR3 nucleotides: TGTGCCAGCAGTCCTATCCTTGACAGCTCCTACGAGCAGTACTTC.

This rearrangement joins TRBV5-6 to TRBJ2-2; TRBD2 might be the D (5 bases). The germline CDR1 and CDR2 sequences are SGHDT and YYEEEE. V shed 2 bases and J shed 4 bases, with 12 bases lying between them. This CDR3 comprises 15 residues. CDR3 sequence: CASSFRGRGTGELFF. The CDR3 DNA sequence: TGTGCCAGCAGCTTCCGGGGTCGGGGCACCGGGGAGCTGTTTTTT.

A word on this clone: The same CDR3 is also encoded by other DNA sequences in this sample. This sequence joins TRBV5-4 and TRBJ2-7; 11 bases fit TRBD2. This CDR3 region has 15 residues. V was clipped by 3 bases and J by 1 base; unmatched bases: 3. The germline gives CDR1 SGHNT, CDR2 YYREEE (reference sequence). This CDR3 reads CASSSGTSGSYEQYF. The CDR3 nucleotides read TGTGCCAGCAGCTCTGGGACTAGCGGATCCTACGAGCAGTACTTC.